These 10 T cell receptor beta chains came from one sample sequenced in a study of blood T cells in healthy people across ages. For the second PCR, which ran for about 7 to 12 cycles, a sample-barcoded 5' primer and a J-beta primer mix were used. MiXCR, run by TCRdb on the 5' RACE reads, gives a single entry per CDR3 protein. This table has some 800,000 distinct CDR3 sequences, around 43% appearing once. The sequenced material came from blood. These receptors originate from a man in his 60s in good health.

The chain links TRBV4-3 to TRBJ2-7, with 10 bases lining up with TRBD1. Germline V lookup: CDR1 LGHNA, CDR2 YSLEER. The CDR3 length is 17 residues. Germline trimming cut 0 bases from V and 5 bases from J; bases unmatched to any gene: 10. The CDR3 DNA reads as TGCGCCAGCAGCCAAGACGCCCTGACAGGGGGCATGGACGAGCAGTACTTC. Translated: CASSQDALTGGMDEQYF.

Concerning this clonotype: Being one base from a much bigger clone, this may be a read error. The chain combines TRBV5-1 with TRBJ2-3, with 10 bases lining up with TRBD2. This CDR3 has 18 amino acids. CDR1 and CDR2 from the germline V gene are SGHRS and YFSETQ. The CDR3 sequence: CAGSSGASGGAMTDTQYF. In DNA, the CDR3 is TGCGCCGGCAGCTCCGGAGCCAGCGGGGGGGCCATGACAGATACGCAGTATTTT.

The chain carries TRBV4-1 and TRBJ2-1; D possibly matches TRBD1 or TRBD2 (5 bases each). Germline V gives CDR1 MGHRA, CDR2 YSYEKL. The V end was cut by 2 bases, the J end by 10 bases, with 21 bases between. The CDR3 runs to 16 residues. CDR3 sequence reads: CASSQIHTGRGGEQFF. The CDR3 coding sequence is TGCGCCAGCAGCCAAATCCATACCGGGCGTGGGGGAGAGCAGTTCTTC.

Written as DNA, the CDR3 is TGTGCCAGCAGTCCAGCGGGGAGACAAGAGACCCAGTACTTC. This encodes CASSPAGRQETQYF. The V gene is TRBV7-7, the J gene TRBJ2-5; 7 bases are a match to TRBD2. Trimming took 6 bases from V and 2 from J; bases not matched to a gene: 6. This CDR3 contains 14 residues. Germline lookup yields CDR1 SSHAT and CDR2 FNYEAQ (reference sequence).

This clonotype has a handful of counts. The chain employs TRBV12-3 or TRBV12-4 and TRBJ2-5, with D perhaps matching TRBD1 or TRBD2 (5 bases each). The CDR3 extends over 16 amino acids. Trimming pared 6 bases from V and 5 bases from J, leaving 22 bases between. The CDR3 DNA reads TGTGCCAGCAGAAAGAGCCTCGGGGCAGGGTATGAGACCCAGTACTTC. Its protein product is CASRKSLGAGYETQYF.

There are a few counts of this clonotype. The V gene is TRBV4-1, the J gene TRBJ2-3, with D unclear. The CDR3 loop spans 15 amino acids. V lost 0 bases, J lost 3 bases, and 10 bases lay in between. Germline CDR1 is MGHRA and CDR2 is YSYEKL. CDR3: CASSQDSIGTDTQYF. In DNA form, the CDR3 reads TGCGCCAGCAGCCAAGACTCGATCGGAACAGATACGCAGTATTTT.

Note on this clonotype: A much bigger clone sits one base away, suggesting this may be a read error. V is TRBV5-1 and J is TRBJ2-7; 7 nucleotides line up with TRBD1. Trimming took 1 base from V and 8 from J; bases not matched to a gene: 12. CDR1 is SGHRS and CDR2 is YFSETQ in the germline V gene. The CDR3 is 15 amino acids. The DNA of the CDR3 is TGCGCCAGCAGCTTGACCACTGACAGGGACGGCAAGCAGTACTTC. This encodes CASSLTTDRDGKQYF. The variable domain in full, completed from reference TRBV5-1 and TRBJ2-7, reads KAGVTQTPRYLIKTRGQQVTLSCSPISGHRSVSWYQQTPGQGLQFLFEYFSETQRNKGNFPGRFSGRQFSNSRSEMNVSTLELGDSALYLCASSLTTDRDGKQYFGPGTRLTVT.

This clonotype was counted once. The chain has TRBV7-7 and TRBJ2-1; TRBD2 agrees at 7 bases. The J call may be faulty, since TRBJ2-7 better matches the DNA end. Germline-derived CDR1 and CDR2 are SSHAT and FNYEAQ (reference sequence). CDR3 length: 16 amino acids. CDR3 sequence (DNA): TGTGCCAGCAGCTTGTCCGGGGGGACTGCCTACAATGAGCAGTACTTC. It translates to CASSLSGGTAYNEQYF.

The genes are TRBV7-2 and TRBJ2-3; maybe TRBD1 (5 bases). CDR1 and CDR2 (germline): SGHTA, FQGNSA. With 2 bases removed from V and 6 bases from J, the gap between germline ends came to 18 bases. CDR3 length equals 16 residues. In nucleotides, the CDR3 is TGTGCCAGCAGCTTAACTGGGATCGTCAGGGCTGATACGCAGTATTTT. Protein sequence: CASSLTGIVRADTQYF.

The genes are TRBV6-5 and TRBJ2-7, with a possible D match to TRBD2 (6 bases). Germline CDR1 and CDR2: MNHEY and SVGAGI. The CDR3 sequence is 15 residues long. The V gene lost 5 bases and the J gene lost 2 bases, with 16 bases spanning the gap. The CDR3 sequence is CASSPGGNDAYEQYF. In DNA, the CDR3 is TGTGCCAGCAGTCCCGGGGGAAATGACGCCTACGAGCAGTACTTC.